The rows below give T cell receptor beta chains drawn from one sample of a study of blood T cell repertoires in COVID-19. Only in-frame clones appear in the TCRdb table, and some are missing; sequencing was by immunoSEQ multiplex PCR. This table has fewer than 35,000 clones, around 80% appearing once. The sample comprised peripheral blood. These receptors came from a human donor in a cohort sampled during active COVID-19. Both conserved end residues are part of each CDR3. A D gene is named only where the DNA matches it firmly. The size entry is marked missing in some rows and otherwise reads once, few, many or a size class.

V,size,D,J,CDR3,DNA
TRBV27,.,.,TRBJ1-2,CASSFSGVRGYTF,TGTGCCAGCAGTTTTTCGGGGGTTAGAGGCTACACCTTC
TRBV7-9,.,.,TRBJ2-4,CASSSPFGRDSKNIQYF,TGTGCCAGCAGCTCACCCTTTGGCCGGGATTCCAAAAACATTCAGTACTTC
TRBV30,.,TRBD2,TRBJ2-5,CAWSGGGGETQYF,TGTGCCTGGAGTGGAGGCGGGGGAGAGACCCAGTACTTC
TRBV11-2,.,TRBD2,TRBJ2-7,CASRKDGGTYEQYF,TGTGCCAGCAGGAAGGACGGGGGGACCTACGAGCAGTACTTC
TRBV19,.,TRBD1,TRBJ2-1,CASSIGQGVHEQFF,TGTGCCAGTAGTATTGGACAGGGGGTACATGAGCAGTTCTTC
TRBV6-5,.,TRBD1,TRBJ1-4,CASSRQGKDEKLFF,TGTGCCAGCAGTAGACAGGGGAAGGATGAAAAACTGTTTTTT
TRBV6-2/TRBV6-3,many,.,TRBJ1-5,CASSPGHGNQPQHF,TGTGCCAGCAGCCCCGGACACGGCAATCAGCCCCAGCATTTT
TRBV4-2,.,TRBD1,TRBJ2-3,CASSHGDRSTDTQYF,TGTGCCAGCAGCCATGGGGACAGAAGCACAGATACGCAGTATTTT
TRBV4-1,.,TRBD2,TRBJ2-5,CASSSFQGRLAGKRPPETQYF,TGCGCCAGCAGCTCCTTCCAAGGCAGACTAGCGGGGAAGAGGCCCCCAGAGACCCAGTACTTC
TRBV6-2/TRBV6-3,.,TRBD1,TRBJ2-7,CASSYPHLRDRGLEEQYF,TGTGCCAGCAGTTACCCCCATCTCCGGGACAGGGGTCTGGAGGAGCAGTACTTC
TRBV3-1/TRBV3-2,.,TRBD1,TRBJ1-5,CASSQTRQGNQPQHF,TGTGCCAGCAGTCAGACCAGACAGGGGAATCAGCCCCAGCATTTT
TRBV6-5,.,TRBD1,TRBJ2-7,CASIPGGTGANEQYF,TGTGCCAGCATTCCAGGGGGGACAGGGGCAAACGAGCAGTACTTC
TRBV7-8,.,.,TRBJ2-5,CASSLEFLGVPQYF,TGTGCCAGCAGCTTAGAATTTTTGGGAGTACCCCAGTACTTC
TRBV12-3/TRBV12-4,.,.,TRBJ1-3,CASSYSVGNTIYF,TGTGCCAGCAGCTACTCCGTTGGAAACACCATATATTTT
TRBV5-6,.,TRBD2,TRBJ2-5,CASSRRTSGDYQETQYF,TGTGCCAGCAGCCGCAGAACTAGCGGCGATTACCAAGAGACCCAGTACTTC
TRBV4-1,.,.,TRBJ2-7,CASSQGRQLANEQYF,TGCGCCAGCAGCCAAGGTAGACAGCTGGCCAACGAGCAGTACTTC
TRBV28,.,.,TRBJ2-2,CASSRRTGRGYTGELFF,TGTGCCAGCAGCCGTCGAACTGGGAGAGGGTACACCGGGGAGCTGTTTTTT
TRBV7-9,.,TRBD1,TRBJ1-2,CASSLTGQGGYGYTF,TGTGCCAGCAGCTTAACGGGACAGGGCGGCTATGGCTACACCTTC
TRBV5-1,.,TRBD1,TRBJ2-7,CASSKGQGDISYEQYF,TGCGCCAGCAGCAAAGGACAGGGGGATATCTCCTACGAGCAGTACTTC
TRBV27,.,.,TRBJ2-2,CASSFFSGELFF,TGTGCCAGCAGTTTTTTCTCTGGGGAGCTGTTTTTT
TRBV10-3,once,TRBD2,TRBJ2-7,CAIGTSGSEQYF,TGTGCCATCGGGACTAGCGGTTCCGAGCAGTACTTC
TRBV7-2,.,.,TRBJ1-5,CASSRQLINQPQHF,TGTGCCAGCAGCAGACAGCTAATTAATCAGCCCCAGCATTTT
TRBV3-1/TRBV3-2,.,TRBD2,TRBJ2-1,CASSLSGGDYNEQFF,TGTGCCAGCAGCCTTAGCGGGGGAGATTACAATGAGCAGTTCTTC
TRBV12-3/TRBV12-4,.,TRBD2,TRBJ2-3,CASSLASGVGIF,TGTGCCAGCAGTTTGGCTAGCGGCGTCGGGATCTTT
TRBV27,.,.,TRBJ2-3,CASSLMRGTDTQYF,TGTGCCAGCAGTTTGATGCGTGGCACAGATACGCAGTATTTT